The source of this T cell receptor beta chain is a study of Ad26.COV2.S vaccination and SARS-CoV-2 variants. Turning to the study itself: Dosing was one shot or two shots 56 days apart.

The method was immunoSEQ multiplex PCR; TCRdb's version includes in-frame clones alone and lacks a portion of them. Here the sample spans some 350,000 clones, about 90% being singletons. The CDR3 runs 15 residues. Germline V gives CDR1 MDHEN, CDR2 SYDVKM. V shed 5 bases and J shed 3 bases, with 16 bases lying between them. Noted treatment: 15 to 20 received Ad26.COV2.S at low or high dose, single or two shots; several received placebo; per-sample allocation not given. Day 63 after the first vaccine or placebo injection was the time point for sampling. A Boston donor was an adult aged 18-55 years. Built on an Ad26 vector, the vaccine expressed Wuhan-strain SARS-CoV-2 spike.

The rearrangement links TRBV28 to TRBJ1-2; unclear D gene. The TCR comes from a person between 18 and 60 years old who received the Ad26.COV2.S COVID-19 vaccine or a placebo. Source: peripheral blood, taken in a trial of Ad26.COV2.S vaccine versus placebo. CDR3 bases: TGTGCCAGCAGTGCGCCGGCGGGGAAGGACTATGGCTACACCTTC. Protein: CASSAPAGKDYGYTF.